A selection of T cell receptor beta chains follows, all from one sample in a study of low-dose radiotherapy and immunotherapy resistance in tumors. A single record per CDR3 protein comes from TCRdb applying MiXCR to the reads. The data show about 80,000 distinct CDR3 sequences, over 15% seen once. Specimen: PBMCs, collected after low-dose radiotherapy plus immunotherapy. The origin of the receptors is a male donor with prostate cancer. Each CDR3 is given with its conserved first and last residue. Fields, in order: clone size, J gene, V gene, CDR3 protein. Size values are once, few and many counts, or a class for expanded clones, and some rows have none.

clone size: many; J gene: TRBJ2-1; V gene: TRBV20-1; CDR3 protein: CSARRPAVDEQFF
clone size: many; J gene: TRBJ1-1; V gene: TRBV2; CDR3 protein: CASSGGAENTEAFF
clone size: many; J gene: TRBJ1-2; V gene: TRBV7-2; CDR3 protein: CASSPGTGGYYGYTF
clone size: many; J gene: TRBJ1-2; V gene: TRBV3-1; CDR3 protein: CASAPAGYGYTF
clone size: many; J gene: TRBJ2-5; V gene: TRBV4-1; CDR3 protein: CASSPVTGMGETQYF
clone size: many; J gene: TRBJ1-1; V gene: TRBV9; CDR3 protein: CASSAYGTEAFF
clone size: many; J gene: TRBJ2-3; V gene: TRBV3-1; CDR3 protein: CASSPGDYTPESTDTQYF
clone size: many; J gene: TRBJ2-7; V gene: TRBV20-1; CDR3 protein: CSAYRESVSYEQYF
clone size: few; J gene: TRBJ1-5; V gene: TRBV7-2; CDR3 protein: CASSPQGMANQPQHF
clone size: .; J gene: TRBJ2-1; V gene: TRBV14; CDR3 protein: CASSDLEEGEVDEQFF
clone size: few; J gene: TRBJ2-5; V gene: TRBV14; CDR3 protein: CASSQRLAGLQETQYF
clone size: many; J gene: TRBJ2-5; V gene: TRBV29-1; CDR3 protein: CSVEGTGLETQYF
clone size: few; J gene: TRBJ1-1; V gene: TRBV6-2/TRBV6-3; CDR3 protein: CASSFRTGNTEAFF
clone size: many; J gene: TRBJ2-1; V gene: TRBV4-2; CDR3 protein: CASSRQPGLGLSSNEQFF
clone size: many; J gene: TRBJ1-2; V gene: TRBV9; CDR3 protein: CASSPGQSSYGYTF
clone size: many; J gene: TRBJ2-2; V gene: TRBV28; CDR3 protein: CASRRDYSTGELFF
clone size: few; J gene: TRBJ2-1; V gene: TRBV14; CDR3 protein: CASSRRGPGDIYNEQFF
clone size: many; J gene: TRBJ2-1; V gene: TRBV4-3; CDR3 protein: CASSPDAGNNEQFF
clone size: many; J gene: TRBJ2-7; V gene: TRBV28; CDR3 protein: CASNNGYEQYF
clone size: many; J gene: TRBJ2-1; V gene: TRBV6-5; CDR3 protein: CASSPKEREPYNEQFF
clone size: many; J gene: TRBJ1-1; V gene: TRBV15; CDR3 protein: CATSSHLNTEAFF
clone size: .; J gene: TRBJ2-1; V gene: TRBV10-2; CDR3 protein: CATSSDNEQFF
clone size: many; J gene: TRBJ1-2; V gene: TRBV20-1; CDR3 protein: CSATLDGDYGYTF
clone size: many; J gene: TRBJ2-7; V gene: TRBV11-2; CDR3 protein: CASTGDRDHEQYF
clone size: many; J gene: TRBJ2-2; V gene: TRBV4-3; CDR3 protein: CASSQSNTGELFF
clone size: medium-sized; J gene: TRBJ2-1; V gene: TRBV9; CDR3 protein: CASSASGSSYNEQFF
clone size: many; J gene: TRBJ2-5; V gene: TRBV7-9; CDR3 protein: CASSPSISGRRETQYF
clone size: many; J gene: TRBJ1-4; V gene: TRBV4-3; CDR3 protein: CASSQAAEGREKLFF
clone size: few; J gene: TRBJ2-7; V gene: TRBV28; CDR3 protein: CASGHHYEQYF
clone size: many; J gene: TRBJ2-3; V gene: TRBV14; CDR3 protein: CASSTHRGAGSTDTQYF